The 12 T cell receptor beta chains presented below share a single source sample, sequenced in a study of human T cells and chemical hapten exposure. The time point was: patch test 1, 2 weeks after DPC sensitization. The treatment denotes: therapeutic diphenylcyclopropenone sensitization with weekly scalp DPC. Unfractionated whole blood yielded total RNA. Each CDR3 protein gets one entry after TCRdb re-called the RACE reads with MiXCR. This table holds about 37,000 distinct CDR3 sequences, 5% to 7% found once. The source was whole blood, collected in connection with sensitization to the hapten diphenylcyclopropenone (DPC). The source of these receptors is a woman aged 25-40 years with alopecia areata. Some clones in this sample may be carry-over from other donors' samples.

This chain uses TRBV5-4 with TRBJ2-7, with 13 nucleotides matching TRBD2. This CDR3 is 16 amino acids long. V lost 3 bases to trimming and J lost 3 bases; unmatched junction nucleotides: 6. Germline V gene sequence: CDR1 SGHNT, CDR2 YYREEE (reference sequence). In DNA, the CDR3 is TGTGCCAGCAGCTCAGGACTAGCGGGGGTTAACTACGAGCAGTACTTC. Residues: CASSSGLAGVNYEQYF.

This clonotype appeared many times. The chain combines TRBV30 with TRBJ1-5; D gene unclear. Germline CDR1 and CDR2: GTSNPN and SVGIG (reference sequence). The ends were cut back, 0 bases at V and 5 bases at J, with 8 bases in the middle. This CDR3 contains 13 residues. CDR3: CAWSVLGYQPQHF. CDR3 nucleotides: TGTGCCTGGAGTGTACTGGGCTATCAGCCCCAGCATTTT. The full variable domain, in which reference TRBV30 and TRBJ1-5 provide the parts outside the CDR3, is SQTIHQWPATLVQPVGSPLSLECTVEGTSNPNLYWYRQAAGRGLQLLFYSVGIGQISSEVPQNLSASRPQDRQFILSSKKLLLSDSGFYLCAWSVLGYQPQHFGDGTRLSIL.

This clonotype was seen more than once but under ten times. The chain recombines TRBV12-3 or TRBV12-4 with TRBJ1-2; 9 bases are shared with TRBD1. The length of the CDR3 is 15 residues. V lost 5 bases, J lost 2 bases, and 6 bases stayed unmatched. The CDR3 loop reads CASSQSGTGNYGYTF. The DNA of the CDR3 is TGTGCCAGCAGTCAATCCGGGACAGGGAACTATGGCTACACCTTC.

This clonotype appeared many times. The rearrangement uses TRBV29-1 and TRBJ2-1; TRBD1 agrees at 8 bases. In germline, CDR1 is SQVTM, CDR2 ANQGSEA. The CDR3 totals 17 residues. Trimming removed 1 base from V and 0 bases from J; junction bases left unmatched: 8. As DNA, the CDR3 is TGCAGCGTTGAAGGCAGGGGGCGGAGGGGCTCCTACAATGAGCAGTTCTTC. Amino acid sequence: CSVEGRGRRGSYNEQFF.

This clonotype appeared many times. The chain links TRBV7-2 to TRBJ1-1; 7 bases align to TRBD1. The V gene end was trimmed by 6 bases and the J gene end by 3 bases; junction bases not matched to a gene: 7. CDR3 length equals 14 residues. Germline-derived CDR1 and CDR2 are SGHTA and FQGNSA. CDR3 in DNA: TGTGCCAGCAGGATCCAAGACAGGGACACTGAAGCTTTCTTT. This sequence encodes CASRIQDRDTEAFF.

This clonotype was detected many times. This chain links TRBV7-2 with TRBJ2-7, with TRBD2 matching 7 bases. CDR1 is SGHTA, CDR2 FQGNSA, per germline. The trim removed 1 base at V and 1 base at J, leaving 1 base unmatched. This CDR3 spans 14 amino acids. This CDR3 is CASSLGTSSYEQYF. The CDR3 nucleotides read TGTGCCAGCAGCTTAGGGACTAGTTCCTACGAGCAGTACTTC.

This clonotype was seen at least ten times. The V gene is TRBV20-1, the J gene TRBJ1-3; no reliable D call. The germline gives CDR1 DFQATT, CDR2 SNEGSKA (reference sequence). The CDR3 contains 13 residues. The V end was cut by 3 bases, the J end by 1 base, with 7 bases between. The CDR3 spells CSARTESGNTIYF. The CDR3 DNA reads TGCAGTGCTAGGACGGAATCTGGAAACACCATATATTTT.

This clonotype was counted between two and nine times. The rearrangement uses TRBV5-1 and TRBJ2-6; 7 bases agree with TRBD1. The V segment lost 3 bases and the J segment 0 bases; nucleotides outside the gene matches: 6. Looked up from germline, CDR1 is SGHRS and CDR2 is YFSETQ. The CDR3 has 17 residues. The CDR3 sequence is CASSYGDRDSGANVLTF. Written as DNA, the CDR3 is TGCGCCAGCAGCTATGGGGACAGAGACTCTGGGGCCAACGTCCTGACTTTC.

In this sample, this clonotype turned up many times. This chain connects TRBV20-1 to TRBJ2-3; a weak D match, TRBD2 (6 bases). V was clipped by 3 bases and J by 4 bases, with 17 bases between them. The CDR3 sequence is 15 residues long. CDR1 and CDR2 (germline): DFQATT, SNEGSKA (reference sequence). This chain's CDR3 is CSARHPRTGADTQYF. CDR3 sequence (DNA): TGCAGTGCTAGGCATCCTCGGACGGGGGCAGATACGCAGTATTTT.

Judged by abundance, this clonotype is medium-sized. The V and J genes are TRBV28 and TRBJ2-4, with no clear D. CDR1 is MDHEN, CDR2 SYDVKM, per germline. The CDR3 contains 14 residues. The V gene lost 5 bases and the J gene lost 2 bases, with 10 bases spanning the gap. The CDR3 DNA is TGTGCCAGCAGTCTCTCTGGATCCAAAAACATTCAGTACTTC. It is translated as CASSLSGSKNIQYF.

This clonotype was detected ten times or more. The CDR3 region is CASSQDRAGGTDTQYF. CDR3 nucleotides: TGTGCCAGCAGCCAAGATCGGGCGGGGGGCACAGATACGCAGTATTTT. V gene TRBV4-2 combines with J gene TRBJ2-3; the match to TRBD2 covers 7 bases. This CDR3 contains 16 residues. CDR1 and CDR2 from the germline V gene are LGHNA and YNFKEQ. V dropped 0 bases and J dropped 1; count of bases not matched to a gene: 4.

This chain links TRBV27 with TRBJ1-3; maybe TRBD1 (5 bases). The V end was cut by 6 bases, the J end by 0 bases, with 18 bases between. Germline V gene lookup returns CDR1 MNHEY and CDR2 SMNVEV (reference sequence). This CDR3 has 17 amino acids. Here the CDR3 reads CASSPRGGTYSGNTIYF. The CDR3 coding sequence is TGTGCCAGCAGCCCACGGGGCGGGACCTACTCTGGAAACACCATATATTTT.